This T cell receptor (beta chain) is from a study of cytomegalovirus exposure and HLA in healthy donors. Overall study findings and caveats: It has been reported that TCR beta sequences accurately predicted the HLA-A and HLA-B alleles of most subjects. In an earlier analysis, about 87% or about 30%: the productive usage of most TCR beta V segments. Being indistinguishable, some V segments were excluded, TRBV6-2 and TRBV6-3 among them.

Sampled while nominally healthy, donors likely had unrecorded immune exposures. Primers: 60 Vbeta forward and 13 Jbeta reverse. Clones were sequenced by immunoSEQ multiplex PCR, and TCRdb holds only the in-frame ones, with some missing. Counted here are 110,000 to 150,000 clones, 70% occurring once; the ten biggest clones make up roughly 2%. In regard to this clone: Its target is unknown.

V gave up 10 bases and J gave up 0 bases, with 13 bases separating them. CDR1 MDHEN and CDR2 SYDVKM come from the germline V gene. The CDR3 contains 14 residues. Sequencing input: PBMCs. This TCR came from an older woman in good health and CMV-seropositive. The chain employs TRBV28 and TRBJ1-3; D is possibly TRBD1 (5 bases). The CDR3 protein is CATLRDFSGNTIYF. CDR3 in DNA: TGTGCCACTCTCCGGGACTTCTCTGGAAACACCATATATTTT.